Below, 8 T cell receptor beta chains from the same sample are listed, as sequenced in a study of T cells in Graves' hyperthyroidism and ophthalmopathy. RNA transcripts were the template for amplifying TCR beta CDR3 regions. The HTBI primer set served for first-round RT-PCR of the TCR CDR3. TCRdb called the multiplex PCR reads again in MiXCR, with one record for every CDR3 protein. The repertoire consists of fewer than 600,000 distinct CDR3 sequences, with 13% to 15% occurring once and the leading ten covering 15% to 20%. Sequenced input: blood. These receptors all come from a woman between 18 and 30 years old with Graves' hyperthyroidism.

CDR3 DNA sequence: TGCGCCAGCAGCTTGGGACAGGGTCAAGATGGCTACACCTTC. As protein: CASSLGQGQDGYTF. The rearrangement joins TRBV5-1 to TRBJ1-2; 7 positions agree with TRBD1. Unmatched junction bases numbered 5, after V lost 0 bases and J lost 6 bases. This CDR3 is 14 amino acids long. Germline-derived CDR1 and CDR2 are SGHRS and YFSETQ.

There are many counts of this clonotype. The V gene is TRBV3-1, the J gene TRBJ1-4; maybe TRBD1 (5 bases). Trimming left V 0 bases short and J 8 bases short, with 13 bases between. Per the germline V gene, CDR1 is LGHDT and CDR2 is YNNKEL (reference sequence). The CDR3 length is 15 residues. CDR3 sequence reads: CASSQEGRDDEKLFF. The CDR3 region has the DNA TGTGCCAGCAGCCAAGAGGGCAGGGACGACGAAAAACTGTTTTTT.

The chain couples TRBV7-9 to TRBJ2-2, with 7 bases aligning to TRBD2. The CDR3 contains 14 residues. Germline CDR1 SEHNR, CDR2 FQNEAQ (reference sequence). Germline trimming cut 5 bases from V and 4 bases from J; bases unmatched to any gene: 4. DNA for the CDR3: TGTGCCAGCAGCGGGGGAGGGCTCACCGGGGAGCTGTTTTTT. Translated, it gives CASSGGGLTGELFF.

The chain links TRBV11-2 to TRBJ2-1; maybe TRBD2 (6 bases). Deletions cut 6 bases from V and 15 bases from J, with 18 bases between. The CDR3 runs 12 residues. The germline gives CDR1 SGHAT, CDR2 FQNNGV. The DNA for the CDR3 is TGTGCCAGCAGTCATCGGGGGAGTAGACCGTTCTTC. It codes for CASSHRGSRPFF.

The table lists this clonotype with a few counts. The CDR3 region is CATSADYGYTF. The CDR3 nucleotides read TGTGCCACCAGTGCCGACTATGGCTACACCTTC. The chain employs TRBV24-1 and TRBJ1-2; no clear D gene. V lost 5 bases, J lost 3 bases, and 3 bases lay in between. The CDR3 totals 11 residues. CDR1 KGHDR and CDR2 SFDVKD come from the germline V gene.

This clonotype has at least ten counts. The V call is TRBV12-3 or TRBV12-4, the J call TRBJ1-1; 10 bases map to TRBD1. The V segment lost 1 base and the J segment 6 bases; nucleotides outside the gene matches: 5. This CDR3 comprises 15 residues. The CDR3 coding sequence is TGTGCCAGCAGTTTAGGGACAGGGGGGCACGCTGAAGCTTTCTTT. Amino acid sequence: CASSLGTGGHAEAFF.

The chain has TRBV5-4 and TRBJ1-2; 7 positions match TRBD1. CDR1 and CDR2 from the germline V gene are SGHNT and YYREEE (reference sequence). CDR3 size: 12 residues. V shed 2 bases and J 12 bases; nucleotides not matched to a gene: 7. The CDR3 sequence: CASSFKDRVDTF. In DNA form, the CDR3 reads TGTGCCAGCAGCTTCAAAGACAGGGTGGACACCTTC.

This clonotype was counted ten times or more. The chain links TRBV27 to TRBJ2-2; no definite D call. V dropped 0 bases and J dropped 8 bases, with 7 bases sitting between them. There are 13 residues in the CDR3. Germline V gene lookup returns CDR1 MNHEY and CDR2 SMNVEV (reference sequence). The CDR3 bases are TGTGCCAGCAGTTTATCAAGAGGAGGGGAGCTGTTTTTT. It translates to CASSLSRGGELFF.